These 16 T cell receptor beta chains were sequenced from one sample in a study of blood T cells in healthy people across ages. The second PCR ran roughly 6 to 11 cycles with a sample-barcoded 5' primer and J-beta primers. TCRdb redid the calling of the 5' RACE reads with MiXCR, one entry per CDR3 protein. The data show 550,000 to 800,000 distinct CDR3 sequences, approximately 30% seen once. Source material: blood. The receptors come from a woman at least 80 years old in good health.

This clonotype was seen ten or more times. The V and J genes are TRBV5-1 and TRBJ2-7, with D perhaps TRBD1 (5 bases). CDR1 is SGHRS, CDR2 YFSETQ, per germline. There are 15 residues in the CDR3. Trimming cost V 0 bases and J 0 bases, with 10 bases left between them. The CDR3 protein is CASSLEAGFSYEQYF. CDR3 DNA sequence: TGCGCCAGCAGCTTGGAGGCAGGGTTCTCCTACGAGCAGTACTTC.

This clonotype was seen only once. V is TRBV20-1 and J is TRBJ2-1, with 7 bases identical to TRBD2. J was trimmed by 6 bases and V by 5 bases; bases with no gene match: 13. The CDR3 spans 15 residues. Germline V gives CDR1 DFQATT, CDR2 SNEGSKA (reference sequence). The CDR3 protein is CSARSTSWIINEQFF. Here the CDR3 DNA reads TGCAGTGCTCGATCGACTAGCTGGATAATCAATGAGCAGTTCTTC.

This clonotype was seen at least ten times. The chain recombines TRBV7-2 with TRBJ1-5; no firm D call. This CDR3 contains 13 residues. The germline CDR1 and CDR2 sequences are SGHTA and FQGNSA. The V end was cut by 2 bases, the J end by 2 bases, with 4 bases between. The CDR3 sequence is CASSLTGNQPQHF. The CDR3 nucleotides are TGTGCCAGCAGCTTAACCGGCAATCAGCCCCAGCATTTT.

The gene calls are TRBV10-1 and TRBJ1-5; D is uncertain. Germline V gene data show CDR1 as WNHNN and CDR2 as SYGVQD (reference sequence). CDR3 size: 14 residues. Trimming pared 2 bases from V and 3 bases from J, leaving 8 bases between. The CDR3 spells CASSEGRANQPQHF. CDR3 coding DNA: TGCGCCAGCAGTGAGGGACGGGCCAATCAGCCCCAGCATTTT.

The V call is TRBV20-1, the J call TRBJ2-7; 13 positions match TRBD2. Per the germline V gene, CDR1 is DFQATT and CDR2 is SNEGSKA (reference sequence). The J segment lost 7 bases and the V segment lost 5 bases, leaving 8 bases of the junction unmatched. The CDR3 length is 14 residues. The CDR3 DNA sequence: TGCAGTGCTCAACTAGCGGGGGGGCCGGGGGAGCAGTACTTC. It translates to CSAQLAGGPGEQYF.

This chain joins TRBV7-9 and TRBJ2-3, with a tentative D call TRBD1 (6 bases). This CDR3 spans 12 amino acids. CDR1 SEHNR and CDR2 FQNEAQ come from the germline V gene (reference sequence). Trimming left V 5 bases short and J 9 bases short, with 12 bases between. CDR3 nucleotide sequence: TGTGCCAGCAGCGCCGGACAGTCGACGCAGTATTTT. Residues: CASSAGQSTQYF. The full variable domain, with the rest looked up from reference TRBV7-9 and TRBJ2-3, is DTGVSQNPRHKITKRGQNVTFRCDPISEHNRLYWYRQTLGQGPEFLTYFQNEAQLEKSRLLSDRFSAERPKGSFSTLEIQRTEQGDSAMYLCASSAGQSTQYFGPGTRLTVL.

The rearrangement links TRBV12-3 or TRBV12-4 to TRBJ1-1; 7 nucleotides agree with TRBD1. J was trimmed by 4 bases and V by 6 bases; bases with no gene match: 5. This CDR3 spans 13 amino acids. CDR3 region: CASSPDRPTEAFF. In DNA, the CDR3 is TGTGCCAGCAGCCCGGACAGGCCCACTGAAGCTTTCTTT.

This clonotype showed up many times. The chain combines TRBV27 with TRBJ2-1; D is unresolved. Germline V lookup: CDR1 MNHEY, CDR2 SMNVEV (reference sequence). V lost 0 bases and J lost 0, with 3 bases in between. This CDR3 comprises 14 residues. The CDR3 sequence is CASSLSTSYNEQFF. In DNA, the CDR3 is TGTGCCAGCAGTTTATCCACCTCCTACAATGAGCAGTTCTTC.

The chain joins TRBV18 to TRBJ2-7; TRBD1 matches 12 bases. V was clipped by 3 bases and J by 5 bases; unmatched bases: 8. Germline assignment: CDR1 KGHSH and CDR2 LQKENI. The CDR3 consists of 16 residues. The CDR3 DNA reads TGTGCCAGCTCACCTTTAGGGGACAGGGGGCGGAACGAGCAGTACTTC. Translating it yields CASSPLGDRGRNEQYF.

The chain couples TRBV7-2 to TRBJ1-2; D not certain. The V end was cut by 5 bases, the J end by 0 bases, with 10 bases between. Germline CDR1 is SGHTA and CDR2 is FQGNSA. This CDR3 is 14 amino acids long. CDR3 coding DNA: TGTGCCAGCAGCCCAAGACTACCTAACTATGGCTACACCTTC. It translates to CASSPRLPNYGYTF. The full variable domain, in which reference TRBV7-2 and TRBJ1-2 provide the parts outside the CDR3, is GAGVSQSPSNKVTEKGKDVELRCDPISGHTALYWYRQSLGQGLEFLIYFQGNSAPDKSGLPSDRFSAERTGGSVSTLTIQRTQQEDSAVYLCASSPRLPNYGYTFGSGTRLTVV.

This clonotype has at least ten counts. In DNA form, the CDR3 reads TGTGCCACCAGCAGAGTACGAGGGGCATGGGAGACCCAGTACTTC. This translates into CATSRVRGAWETQYF. The chain combines TRBV15 with TRBJ2-5; D assignment may be TRBD1 or TRBD2 (5 bases each). This CDR3 contains 15 residues. Germline V lookup: CDR1 LNHNV, CDR2 YYDKDF (reference sequence). Trimming took off 1 base at V and 5 bases at J, with 14 bases between the two ends. The full variable domain, its missing parts supplied by reference TRBV15 and TRBJ2-5, is DAMVIQNPRYQVTQFGKPVTLSCSQTLNHNVMYWYQQKSSQAPKLLFHYYDKDFNNEADTPDNFQSRRPNTSFCFLDIRSPGLGDTAMYLCATSRVRGAWETQYFGPGTRLLVL.

This clonotype was seen many times. This chain joins TRBV7-3 and TRBJ2-1, with D perhaps matching TRBD2 (6 bases). V lost 2 bases and J lost 8, with 19 bases in between. Germline values: CDR1 SGHTA, CDR2 FQGTGA. This CDR3 contains 16 residues. The CDR3 here is CASSLYRRGMSDEQFF. CDR3 sequence (DNA): TGTGCCAGCAGCTTATACAGACGGGGGATGAGCGATGAGCAGTTCTTC.

The sample holds many counts of this clonotype. CDR3 loop: CASSQTQGTGDGYTF. The CDR3 nucleotides read TGTGCCAGCAGCCAGACGCAGGGCACAGGCGACGGCTACACCTTC. The J gene is TRBJ1-2, the V gene TRBV4-2; weak D call: TRBD1 (5 bases). The CDR3 extends over 15 amino acids. Germline-derived CDR1 and CDR2 are LGHNA and YNFKEQ. Trimming shortened V by 3 bases and J by 8 bases, and 19 bases separated the two germline ends.

This clonotype was found once. The chain combines TRBV3-1 with TRBJ2-1; 8 nucleotides match TRBD1. The CDR3 consists of 15 residues. Unmatched junction bases numbered 8, after V lost 6 bases and J lost 4 bases. Germline loops: CDR1 LGHDT, CDR2 YNNKEL (reference sequence). The CDR3 reads CASRATGDPYNEQFF. CDR3 bases: TGTGCCAGCAGAGCGACAGGGGACCCGTACAATGAGCAGTTCTTC.

There are many counts of this clonotype. V gene TRBV3-1 combines with J gene TRBJ1-2; 11 bases line up with TRBD1. CDR3 size: 15 residues. V lost 4 bases and J lost 7; bases outside the gene matches: 8. Germline V gene lookup returns CDR1 LGHDT and CDR2 YNNKEL (reference sequence). CDR3 sequence: CASSLGTGGILGYTF. The CDR3 DNA reads as TGTGCCAGCAGCCTTGGGACAGGGGGAATCCTTGGCTACACCTTC.

The V call is TRBV19, the J call TRBJ1-4, with 7 bases fitting TRBD1. The V segment lost 5 bases and the J segment 8 bases; nucleotides outside the gene matches: 8. The germline CDR1 and CDR2 sequences are LNHDA and SQIVND (reference sequence). This CDR3 has 14 amino acids. The CDR3 nucleotides are TGTGCCAGTAGTGCAGACAGGGCGGGAGAAAAACTGTTTTTT. It is translated as CASSADRAGEKLFF.